This T cell receptor (beta chain) was retrieved from a study of shared clonotypes between healthy human individuals. Study findings and constraints: Naive CD4 clonotypes overlapped across a handful of donors at approximately 4.5%.

Only in-frame clones appear in the TCRdb table, and some are missing; sequencing was by immunoSEQ multiplex PCR. Of a few million clones in the sample, 93% were seen once. This CDR3 region has 13 residues. The germline V and J ends were trimmed by 8 bases and 4 bases, with 14 bases remaining between them. Germline loops: CDR1 SNHLY, CDR2 FYNNEI. Concerning this clone: Its specificity is unknown.

The receptor was derived from a young man in good health. Some clones in this sample may be carry-over from other donors' samples. Sequencing was carried out using naive CD4+ T cells from PBMCs. Regarding subset: CD45RA+ positively selected. V and J are TRBV2 and TRBJ1-2, with D possibly being TRBD1 (6 bases). The CDR3 DNA is TGTGCCAGCCGGGAGGGGGGAGGCTATGGCTACACCTTC. Translated: CASREGGGYGYTF.